Each of the 2 T cell receptor beta chains below was sequenced from the same sample in a study of CD8 T cells in Susac syndrome. Random hexamers were used to reverse transcribe an amount of 0.5 to 1 ug RNA. TCRdb independently ran MiXCR on the immunoSEQ multiplex PCR reads; one entry per CDR3 protein. The top ten clones hold roughly 0.16% of a sample with roughly 150,000 distinct CDR3 sequences, around 95% of them seen once. The sample consisted of CD8+ T cells from PBMCs. The receptors stem from a human donor with multiple sclerosis.

The chain links TRBV19 to TRBJ2-7; 8 nucleotides agree with TRBD1. The CDR3 has 13 amino acids. Looked up from germline, CDR1 is LNHDA and CDR2 is SQIVND (reference sequence). Trimming took 5 bases from V and 2 from J; bases not matched to a gene: 2. CDR3 in amino acids: CASSAGQAYEQYF. DNA for the CDR3: TGTGCCAGTAGTGCGGGACAGGCCTACGAGCAGTACTTC.

The chain joins TRBV5-1 to TRBJ2-5, with no clear D. This CDR3 spans 14 amino acids. Germline CDR1 is SGHRS and CDR2 is YFSETQ. V lost 3 bases, J lost 5 bases, and 14 bases lay in between. CDR3 sequence (DNA): TGCGCCAGCAGCTCCGGTGGGGTGTTGGAGACCCAGTACTTC. It translates to CASSSGGVLETQYF.